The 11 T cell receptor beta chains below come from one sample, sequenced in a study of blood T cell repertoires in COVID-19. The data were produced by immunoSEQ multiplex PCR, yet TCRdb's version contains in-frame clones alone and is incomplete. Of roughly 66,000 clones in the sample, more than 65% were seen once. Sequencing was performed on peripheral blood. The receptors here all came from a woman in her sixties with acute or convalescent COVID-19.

The CDR3 DNA sequence: TGTGCCAGTAGTGGGGGACAGGGGTTAAGCAATCAGCCCCAGCATTTT. Translation gives CASSGGQGLSNQPQHF. The chain uses TRBV19 and TRBJ1-5; 10 bases line up with TRBD1. V shed 5 bases, J shed 1 base, and the junction held 5 bases outside the gene matches. The CDR3 is 16 amino acids. The V gene's germline CDR1 is LNHDA and CDR2 SQIVND (reference sequence).

CDR3 nucleotide sequence: TGTGCCAGCAGTCGACAGATAAACACTGAAGCTTTCTTT. It encodes CASSRQINTEAFF. The chain is built from TRBV6-5 and TRBJ1-1, with D possibly being TRBD1 (5 bases). The germline gives CDR1 MNHEY, CDR2 SVGAGI. The CDR3 contains 13 residues. The V end was cut by 5 bases, the J end by 2 bases, with 9 bases between.

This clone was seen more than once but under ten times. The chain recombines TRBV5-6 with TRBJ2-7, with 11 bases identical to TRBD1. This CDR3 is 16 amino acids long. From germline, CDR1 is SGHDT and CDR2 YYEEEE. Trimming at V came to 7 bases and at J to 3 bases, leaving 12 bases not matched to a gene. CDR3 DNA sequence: TGTGCCAGCTCCCCCTCCGGGACAGGGGGGCGCTACGAGCAGTACTTC. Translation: CASSPSGTGGRYEQYF.

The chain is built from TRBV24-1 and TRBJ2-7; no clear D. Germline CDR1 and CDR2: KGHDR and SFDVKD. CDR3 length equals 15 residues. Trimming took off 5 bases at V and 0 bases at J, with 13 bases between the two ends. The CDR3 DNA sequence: TGTGCCACCAGTGCCCTAAGACGGAGCTCCTACGAGCAGTACTTC. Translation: CATSALRRSSYEQYF.

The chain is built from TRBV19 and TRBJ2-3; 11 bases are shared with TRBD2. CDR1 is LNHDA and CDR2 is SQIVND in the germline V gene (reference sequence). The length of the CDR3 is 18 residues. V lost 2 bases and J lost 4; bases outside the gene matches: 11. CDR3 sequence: CASSIKGLAGGRADTQYF. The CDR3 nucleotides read TGTGCCAGTAGTATAAAAGGCCTAGCGGGGGGCCGAGCAGATACGCAGTATTTT.

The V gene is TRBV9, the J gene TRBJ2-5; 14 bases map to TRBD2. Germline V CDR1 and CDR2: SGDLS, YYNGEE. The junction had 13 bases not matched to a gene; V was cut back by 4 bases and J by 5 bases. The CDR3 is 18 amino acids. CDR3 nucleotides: TGTGCCAGCAGCCGGGGGACTAGCGGGGGTAGGTCAGGTGAGACCCAGTACTTC. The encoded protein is CASSRGTSGGRSGETQYF.

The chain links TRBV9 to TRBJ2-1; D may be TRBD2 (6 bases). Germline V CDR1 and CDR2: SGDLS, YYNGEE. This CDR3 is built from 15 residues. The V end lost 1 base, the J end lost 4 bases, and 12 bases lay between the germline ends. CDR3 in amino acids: CASSVRAGKYNEQFF. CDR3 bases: TGTGCCAGCAGCGTAAGGGCGGGGAAGTACAATGAGCAGTTCTTC.

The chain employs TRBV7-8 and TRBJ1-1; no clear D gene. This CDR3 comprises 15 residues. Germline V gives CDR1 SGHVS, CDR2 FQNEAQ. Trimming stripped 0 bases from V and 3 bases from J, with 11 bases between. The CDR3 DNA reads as TGTGCCAGCAGCTTAGCCGAGGGTAGGTACACTGAAGCTTTCTTT. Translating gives CASSLAEGRYTEAFF.

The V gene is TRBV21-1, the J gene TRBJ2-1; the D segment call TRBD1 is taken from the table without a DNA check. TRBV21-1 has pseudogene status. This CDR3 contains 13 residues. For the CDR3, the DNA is TGTGCCAGCAGCAAAGGGGACAGCAATGAGCAGTTCTTC. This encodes CASSKGDSNEQFF.

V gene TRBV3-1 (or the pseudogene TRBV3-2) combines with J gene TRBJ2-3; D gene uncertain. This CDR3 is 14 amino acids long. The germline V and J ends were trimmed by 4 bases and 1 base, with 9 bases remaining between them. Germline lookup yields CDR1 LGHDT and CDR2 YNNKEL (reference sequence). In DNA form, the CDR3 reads TGTGCCAGCAGCCTAAAAAGCGGCACAGATACGCAGTATTTT. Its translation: CASSLKSGTDTQYF.

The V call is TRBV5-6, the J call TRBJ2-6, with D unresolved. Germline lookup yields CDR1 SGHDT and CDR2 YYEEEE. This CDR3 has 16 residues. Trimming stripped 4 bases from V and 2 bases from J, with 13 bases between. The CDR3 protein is CASSLYRLPGANVLTF. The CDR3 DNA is TGTGCCAGCAGCCTGTACCGACTCCCTGGGGCCAACGTCCTGACTTTC.